The present T cell receptor (beta chain) was sequenced within a study of shared T cell receptors in the human thymus (dated by TCRdb to the early 2020s). Background on the whole study: The study examined how self-reactive, shared T-cell receptor alpha chains are generated in the human thymus.

V was cut back by 8 bases and J by 1 base, leaving a gap of 15 bases between them. Counted from cysteine to phenylalanine, this CDR3 has 14 amino acids. Just the 42-base CDR3 DNA is kept, in frame starting at base 1. The germline V gene encodes CDR1 GTSNPN and CDR2 SVGIG (reference sequence). Of note for this clone: Its antigen remains unidentified. The sample holds no much larger clone one base away, and base qualities are not on file.

The library was built by means of the immunoSEQ multiplex PCR assay. TCRdb took this table from immuneACCESS and kept in-frame rearrangements with V and J called. Such tables lack part of the clones; where checked against another copy, unresolved V genes explain under half of the gap, and the rest is unexplained. Across this sample there are 630,000 or so clones, with 80% to 90% seen only once. Clones ranked in the top ten supply roughly 0.0094% of the sample. The same specimen was also included in a second study, on human thymus T cells. From the second report: In Finland, the donors were immunologically healthy infants who were having open corrective cardiac surgery for congenital heart defects. The thymus tissue came from surgical resects taken out during corrective cardiac surgery. Usage of V and J gene segments appeared to be biased in both the thymic and the peripheral blood repertoires. Highly overlapping thymic TCR repertoires among unrelated individuals were reported in the related research. TCR alpha and beta repertoires from fewer than ten infant thymus samples and four related peripheral blood samples were characterized in the study. The infant donors were about 7 to 244 days old, and the cohort included over five males and two females. Thymocytes were mechanically released from the tissue and were stored as pellets of about 10-30 million cells at -70 degrees C. A QIAsymphony instrument was used to extract genomic DNA from the frozen cell pellets. The immunoSEQ multiplex PCR assay was used to amplify the TCRB and TCRAD loci from a standardized quantity of quality-controlled genomic DNA. Amplicons spanned the V(D)J region at a length sufficient to cover the CDR3 and identify V and J genes. Through the commercial immunoSEQ service, the amplicons were sequenced on an Illumina platform. Primer bias and sequencing errors were corrected as previously described, and TCRAD and TCRB definitions were based on the IMGT database. Repertoires were analysed with immunoSEQ Analyzer 3.0 and VDJTools, covering basic statistics, V/J segment usage, diversity estimates, rarefaction and pairwise overlap. Diversity was estimated with Chao1, ChaoE, Efron-Thisted, Shannon and inverse Simpson indices, and also on datasets down-sampled to the smallest sample. Repertoire overlap was assessed by strict matching of CDR3 nucleotide sequence, V gene and J gene, and clustering was done by Jaccard-based multidimensional scaling. On average, approximately 790,000 unique TCRB clonotypes were obtained from thymus samples, compared with about 84,000 from blood samples.

What was sequenced was thymocytes. The chain uses TRBV30 and TRBJ1-3; no D gene is confidently identified. The origin of this receptor is a boy in the first two years of life with a congenital heart defect. Donor details come from another sample of the same person, matched by shared clones. The DNA is TGTGCCGGTCGTCGGAGGAGATCTGGAAACACCATATATTTT. This translates into CAGRRRRSGNTIYF. The full variable domain, with segments outside the CDR3 supplied by the reference TRBV30 and TRBJ1-3 proteins, appears as SQTIHQWPATLVQPVGSPLSLECTVEGTSNPNLYWYRQAAGRGLQLLFYSVGIGQISSEVPQNLSASRPQDRQFILSSKKLLLSDSGFYLCAGRRRRSGNTIYFGEGSWLTVV.